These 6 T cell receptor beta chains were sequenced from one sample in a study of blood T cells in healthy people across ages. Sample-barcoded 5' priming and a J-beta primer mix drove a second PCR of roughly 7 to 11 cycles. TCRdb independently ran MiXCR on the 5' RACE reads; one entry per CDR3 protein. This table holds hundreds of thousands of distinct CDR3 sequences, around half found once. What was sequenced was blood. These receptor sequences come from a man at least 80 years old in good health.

In DNA form, the CDR3 reads TGCAGTGCTAGAGATTCGGCCCTGACAGCAATGAACACTGAAGCTTTCTTT. Translation gives CSARDSALTAMNTEAFF. The chain links TRBV20-1 to TRBJ1-1, with a tentative D call TRBD1 (5 bases). The V and J ends lost 0 bases and 0 bases respectively, with 17 bases between them. The CDR3 runs 17 residues. CDR1 and CDR2 from the germline V gene are DFQATT and SNEGSKA (reference sequence).

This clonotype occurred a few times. DNA of the CDR3: TGTGCCAGCTCACCCGGGACTAGCGGGGGTACGCAGTATTTT. Translation: CASSPGTSGGTQYF. The rearrangement uses TRBV18 and TRBJ2-3, with 14 bases that match TRBD2. V gave up 3 bases and J gave up 8 bases; unmatched junction bases: 1. Germline CDR1 is KGHSH and CDR2 is LQKENI. The CDR3 has 14 amino acids.

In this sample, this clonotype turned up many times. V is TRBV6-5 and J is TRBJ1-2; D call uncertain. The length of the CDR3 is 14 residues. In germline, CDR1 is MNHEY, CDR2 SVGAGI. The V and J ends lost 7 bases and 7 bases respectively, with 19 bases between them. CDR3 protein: CASTPGGSGFGYTF. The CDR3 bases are TGTGCCAGCACGCCTGGCGGGTCCGGGTTTGGCTACACCTTC.

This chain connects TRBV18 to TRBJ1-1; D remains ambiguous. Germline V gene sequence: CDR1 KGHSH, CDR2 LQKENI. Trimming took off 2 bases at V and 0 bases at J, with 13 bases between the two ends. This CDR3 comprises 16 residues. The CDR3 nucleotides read TGTGCCAGCTCACCAATGAGCCCACCCATGAACACTGAAGCTTTCTTT. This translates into CASSPMSPPMNTEAFF.

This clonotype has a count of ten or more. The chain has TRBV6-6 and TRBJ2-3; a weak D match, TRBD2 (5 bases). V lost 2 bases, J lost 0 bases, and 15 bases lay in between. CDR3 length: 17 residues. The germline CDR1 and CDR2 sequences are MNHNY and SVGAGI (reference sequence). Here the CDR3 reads CASSYADSPPSTDTQYF. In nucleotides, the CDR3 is TGTGCCAGCAGTTACGCGGACTCTCCACCCAGCACAGATACGCAGTATTTT.

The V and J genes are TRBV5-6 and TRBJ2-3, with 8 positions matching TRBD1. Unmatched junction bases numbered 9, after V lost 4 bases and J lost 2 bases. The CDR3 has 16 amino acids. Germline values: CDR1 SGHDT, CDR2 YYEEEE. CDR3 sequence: CASSPARDRFTDTQYF. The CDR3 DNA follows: TGTGCCAGCAGCCCGGCCCGGGACAGGTTCACAGATACGCAGTATTTT.